Following are 12 T cell receptor beta chains from one sample sequenced in a study of cytomegalovirus exposure and HLA in healthy donors. The PCR used 60 Vbeta and 13 Jbeta primers. Data came from immunoSEQ multiplex PCR; TCRdb stores just in-frame clones and leaves some out. This sample carries roughly 140,000 clones, 64% of them seen once, and the ten largest clones take over 2.5%. The sequenced sample consisted of PBMCs. These receptors all stem from a woman aged 30 to 39 in good health and CMV-seropositive.

This chain joins TRBV5-4 and TRBJ2-7; TRBD1 matches at 7 bases. Per germline, CDR1 SGHNT and CDR2 YYREEE (reference sequence). With 0 bases clipped from V and 3 bases from J, the junction kept 6 bases outside the gene matches. The CDR3 runs 15 residues. CDR3: CASSLAPGTDYEQYF. The CDR3 DNA is TGTGCCAGCAGCTTGGCCCCCGGGACAGACTACGAGCAGTACTTC.

The chain combines TRBV10-3 with TRBJ2-3; tentatively, D is TRBD1 (6 bases). The CDR3 runs 12 residues. Germline-derived CDR1 and CDR2 are ENHRY and SYGVKD. Trimming removed 9 bases from V and 4 bases from J, with 11 bases in between. CDR3 nucleotides: TGTGCCATTAGGGGGTCCTCAGATACGCAGTATTTT. Translating it yields CAIRGSSDTQYF.

This clone was counted a few times. The chain combines TRBV19 with TRBJ2-2; D is unclear. This CDR3 is 14 amino acids long. Trimming cost V 7 bases and J 6 bases, with 15 bases left between them. From germline, CDR1 is LNHDA and CDR2 SQIVND (reference sequence). This CDR3 reads CASMRSDNPGELFF. CDR3 in DNA: TGTGCCAGTATGAGGTCAGATAATCCCGGGGAGCTGTTTTTT.

This sequence joins TRBV30 and TRBJ1-3; TRBD1 might be the D (5 bases). The CDR3 consists of 17 residues. The V and J ends lost 2 bases and 0 bases respectively, with 17 bases between them. Looked up from germline, CDR1 is GTSNPN and CDR2 is SVGIG (reference sequence). The CDR3 region is CAWSRGWGVSSGNTIYF. In DNA, the CDR3 is TGTGCCTGGAGTAGGGGTTGGGGGGTGAGCTCTGGAAACACCATATATTTT.

This clone was counted a few times. The chain employs TRBV29-1 and TRBJ2-7, with a tentative D call TRBD2 (5 bases). This CDR3 has 12 amino acids. CDR1 and CDR2 from the germline V gene are SQVTM and ANQGSEA. Trimming removed 8 bases from V and 2 bases from J, with 13 bases in between. The CDR3 region has the DNA TGCAGCATAGGTGCCGGGACCTACGAGCAGTACTTC. It translates to CSIGAGTYEQYF.

V gene TRBV29-1 combines with J gene TRBJ1-2; the D gene is possibly TRBD1 (6 bases). The CDR3 is made up of 14 amino acids. V was pared by 4 bases and J by 0 bases, with 12 bases between. Germline lookup yields CDR1 SQVTM and CDR2 ANQGSEA. CDR3 loop: CSVVATGSNYGYTF. CDR3 bases: TGCAGCGTTGTGGCGACAGGATCTAACTATGGCTACACCTTC.

The V and J genes are TRBV15 and TRBJ1-5, with D unclear. Germline V CDR1 and CDR2: LNHNV, YYDKDF (reference sequence). V was clipped by 0 bases and J by 6 bases, with 15 bases between them. This CDR3 is built from 16 residues. Here the CDR3 reads CATSRDFSRNGQPQHF. CDR3 coding DNA: TGTGCCACCAGCAGAGATTTCTCGAGGAACGGTCAGCCCCAGCATTTT.

The chain employs TRBV18 and TRBJ1-6; the match to TRBD1 covers 9 bases. V lost 1 base, J lost 5 bases, and 3 bases stayed unmatched. This CDR3 region has 16 residues. Germline values: CDR1 KGHSH, CDR2 LQKENI. The CDR3 DNA follows: TGTGCCAGCTCACCACGAGGGGACAGGGATAATTCACCCCTCCACTTT. It encodes CASSPRGDRDNSPLHF.

This clone was seen a few times. The chain employs TRBV10-3 and TRBJ2-1; maybe TRBD1 (6 bases). The CDR3 is 16 residues long. The V end was cut by 2 bases, the J end by 8 bases, with 19 bases between. Germline V gene lookup returns CDR1 ENHRY and CDR2 SYGVKD. The CDR3 bases are TGTGCCATCAGTGAGGCAGGGACATTGGGCGCGGATGAGCAGTTCTTC. Translating it yields CAISEAGTLGADEQFF.

There are a few counts of this clone. The CDR3, as DNA: TGTGCCAGTAGTCCTCACAGGGGTCACACTGAAGCTTTCTTT. Its protein product is CASSPHRGHTEAFF. The genes are TRBV19 and TRBJ1-1; 7 nucleotides align to TRBD1. The CDR3 totals 14 residues. Germline CDR1 reads LNHDA; CDR2 reads SQIVND (reference sequence). V lost 5 bases and J lost 3; bases outside the gene matches: 6.

This clone came up a few times. This chain uses TRBV10-3 with TRBJ2-7, with D uncertain. The CDR3 is made up of 12 amino acids. Trimming took 3 bases from V and 3 from J, leaving 6 bases between them. Germline CDR1 ENHRY, CDR2 SYGVKD. The CDR3: CAISETVYEQYF. The CDR3 nucleotides read TGTGCCATCAGTGAAACAGTCTACGAGCAGTACTTC.

This clone was picked up many times. The chain links TRBV2 to TRBJ1-1; D possibly corresponds to TRBD1 (6 bases). Between the trimmed V and J ends, which lost 4 bases and 10 bases, there was a span of 13 bases. The germline V gene has CDR1 SNHLY and CDR2 FYNNEI. This CDR3 contains 12 residues. The CDR3 sequence is CASSALGGGAFF. In DNA form, the CDR3 reads TGTGCCAGCAGTGCTCTAGGGGGGGGAGCTTTCTTT.